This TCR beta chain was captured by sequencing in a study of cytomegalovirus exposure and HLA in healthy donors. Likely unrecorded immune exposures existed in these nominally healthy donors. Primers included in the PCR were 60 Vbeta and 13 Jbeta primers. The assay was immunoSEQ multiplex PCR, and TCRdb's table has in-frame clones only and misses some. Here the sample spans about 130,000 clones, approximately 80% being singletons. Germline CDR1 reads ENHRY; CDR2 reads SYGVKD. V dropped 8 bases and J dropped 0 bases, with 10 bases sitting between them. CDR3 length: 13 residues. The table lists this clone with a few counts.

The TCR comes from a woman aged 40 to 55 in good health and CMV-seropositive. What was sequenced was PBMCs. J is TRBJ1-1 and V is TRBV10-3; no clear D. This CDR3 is CAIGRALNTEAFF. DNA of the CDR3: TGTGCCATCGGGCGCGCATTGAACACTGAAGCTTTCTTT.